The 8 T cell receptor beta chains in this list originate from one sample, sequenced in a study of response to subunit inactivated influenza vaccine. A single record per CDR3 protein comes from TCRdb applying MiXCR to the RT-PCR reads. Among 450,000 to 500,000 distinct CDR3 sequences listed, around 9.9% were seen once. Material: PBMCs from blood, obtained more than 35 days after vaccination. Receptors originate from a middle-aged man who received an inactivated influenza vaccine.

The sample holds a few counts of this clonotype. The V gene is TRBV10-3, the J gene TRBJ2-7; tentatively, D is TRBD1 (6 bases). V shed 6 bases and J shed 2 bases, with 8 bases lying between them. This CDR3 is built from 12 residues. Germline assignment: CDR1 ENHRY and CDR2 SYGVKD. The DNA for the CDR3 is TGTGCCATCAGACAGGGCACCTACGAGCAGTACTTC. It encodes CAIRQGTYEQYF.

The V gene is TRBV4-1, the J gene TRBJ2-1; 7 positions agree with TRBD1. The junction had 8 bases not matched to a gene; V was cut back by 4 bases and J by 5 bases. The germline gives CDR1 MGHRA, CDR2 YSYEKL. This CDR3 comprises 15 residues. The CDR3 is CASSPPGRGNNEQFF. CDR3 coding DNA: TGCGCCAGCAGCCCCCCGGGCAGGGGGAACAATGAGCAGTTCTTC.

The chain couples TRBV15 to TRBJ1-5; D gene unclear. The V end lost 2 bases, the J end lost 8 bases, and 19 bases lay between the germline ends. Germline V gene data show CDR1 as LNHNV and CDR2 as YYDKDF (reference sequence). The CDR3 consists of 16 residues. This chain's CDR3 is CATSRNGRPAVEPQHF. CDR3 DNA: TGTGCCACCAGCAGAAATGGACGGCCAGCGGTTGAGCCCCAGCATTTT.

This clonotype showed up just a few times. The genes are TRBV12-3 or TRBV12-4 and TRBJ1-1; D gene uncertain. The CDR3 is 14 residues long. The V end lost 4 bases, the J end lost 1 base, and 10 bases lay between the germline ends. DNA of the CDR3: TGTGCCAGCAGTTCCCCTCCCGGGAACACTGAAGCTTTCTTT. Its translation: CASSSPPGNTEAFF.

This clonotype was recorded a few times. The chain has TRBV5-4 and TRBJ2-1; the D gene is possibly TRBD1 (6 bases). This CDR3 contains 15 residues. CDR1 and CDR2 (germline): SGHNT, YYREEE (reference sequence). V lost 5 bases, J lost 0 bases, and 12 bases lay in between. In DNA, the CDR3 is TGTGCCAGCAGTTCGGACAGCAGCTCCTACAATGAGCAGTTCTTC. As protein: CASSSDSSSYNEQFF. The entire variable domain, with the rest obtained from reference TRBV5-4 and TRBJ2-1, is as follows: ETGVTQSPTHLIKTRGQQVTLRCSSQSGHNTVSWYQQALGQGPQFIFQYYREEENGRGNFPPRFSGLQFPNYSSELNVNALELDDSALYLCASSSDSSSYNEQFFGPGTRLTVL.

This clonotype was picked up a small number of times. J is TRBJ2-2 and V is TRBV28, with D unclear. The CDR3 sequence is 13 residues long. V lost 6 bases and J 2 bases, leaving 7 bases between the germline ends. Per the germline V gene, CDR1 is MDHEN and CDR2 is SYDVKM. The CDR3 sequence: CASRDQNTGELFF. CDR3 DNA sequence: TGTGCCAGCAGGGACCAAAACACCGGGGAGCTGTTTTTT.

This clonotype has more than one count but fewer than ten. V gene TRBV10-3 combines with J gene TRBJ2-1, with D possibly TRBD1 on 6 matching bases. The germline V gene has CDR1 ENHRY and CDR2 SYGVKD. The germline V and J ends were trimmed by 5 bases and 7 bases, with 9 bases remaining between them. The CDR3 has 12 amino acids. CDR3 coding DNA: TGTGCCATCAGTCTCACAGGGAATGAGCAGTTCTTC. As protein: CAISLTGNEQFF.

This clonotype was observed a few times. The J gene is TRBJ1-5, the V gene TRBV12-3 or TRBV12-4; 8 bases agree with TRBD1. Trimming removed 8 bases from V and 6 bases from J; junction bases left unmatched: 6. This CDR3 region has 13 residues. The CDR3 sequence: CASCRGPGQPQHF. CDR3 DNA: TGTGCCAGCTGCAGGGGGCCCGGTCAGCCCCAGCATTTT.